The 10 T cell receptor beta chains listed next were all sequenced from one sample in a study of blood T cell repertoires in COVID-19. The assay was immunoSEQ multiplex PCR, and TCRdb's table has in-frame clones only and misses some. This sample has roughly 67,000 clones, with over 60% found just once. The sequenced sample consisted of peripheral blood. The receptors were sampled from a human donor in a cohort sampled during active COVID-19.

The rearrangement links TRBV7-2 to TRBJ2-5; TRBD2 matches at 10 bases. This CDR3 has 14 amino acids. Per germline, CDR1 SGHTA and CDR2 FQGNSA. The J segment lost 4 bases and the V segment lost 4 bases, leaving 3 bases of the junction unmatched. In DNA, the CDR3 is TGTGCCAGCAGCTCCGGGACTAGCGTAGAGACCCAGTACTTC. It codes for CASSSGTSVETQYF.

This sequence joins TRBV9 and TRBJ2-2; 7 bases fit TRBD2. Germline CDR1 is SGDLS and CDR2 is YYNGEE. V was pared by 4 bases and J by 1 base, with 10 bases of the junction left unmatched. The CDR3 is 17 amino acids. Written as DNA, the CDR3 is TGTGCCAGCAGCTCCCGTCGAGGGGAGGGGAACACCGGGGAGCTGTTTTTT. Its translation is CASSSRRGEGNTGELFF.

This chain joins TRBV28 and TRBJ2-7; 11 nucleotides agree with TRBD1. Per the germline V gene, CDR1 is MDHEN and CDR2 is SYDVKM. J lost 6 bases, V lost 7 bases, and 5 bases had no gene match. This CDR3 is 13 amino acids long. This CDR3 reads CASTGQGAPEQYF. In DNA, the CDR3 is TGTGCCAGCACCGGACAGGGGGCGCCCGAGCAGTACTTC. Supplemented by reference TRBV28 and TRBJ2-7, the full variable domain reads DVKVTQSSRYLVKRTGEKVFLECVQDMDHENMFWYRQDPGLGLRLIYFSYDVKMKEKGDIPEGYSVSREKKERFSLILESASTNQTSMYLCASTGQGAPEQYFGPGTRLTVT.

The CDR3 loop is CASSLPGSTSSYNSPLHF. The DNA of the CDR3 is TGTGCCAGCAGTTTGCCCGGGTCCACGAGCTCCTATAATTCACCCCTCCACTTT. The chain has TRBV28 and TRBJ1-6; D ambiguous. Germline V gives CDR1 MDHEN, CDR2 SYDVKM. This CDR3 is 18 amino acids long. V was trimmed by 3 bases and J by 0 bases, leaving 15 bases between them.

The chain combines TRBV2 with TRBJ2-5, with 9 bases lining up with TRBD2. The CDR3 is 15 amino acids. V lost 6 bases, J lost 1 base, and 6 bases stayed unmatched. Germline V gene sequence: CDR1 SNHLY, CDR2 FYNNEI. The CDR3 is CASSPSGAPQETQYF. CDR3 DNA sequence: TGTGCCAGCAGCCCTAGCGGGGCTCCCCAAGAGACCCAGTACTTC.

This clone appeared a single time. J is TRBJ2-6 and V is TRBV27; the D is unclear. V lost 7 bases and J 2 bases, leaving 6 bases between the germline ends. The CDR3 totals 13 residues. Per germline, CDR1 MNHEY and CDR2 SMNVEV (reference sequence). The CDR3 nucleotides are TGTGCCAGCAAAAGCACTGGGGCCAACGTCCTGACTTTC. Amino acids: CASKSTGANVLTF.

There are a few counts of this clone. V and J are TRBV19 and TRBJ2-2; 8 positions agree with TRBD2. V trimming: 4 bases; J trimming: 4 bases; junction bases outside the gene matches: 11. The V gene's germline CDR1 is LNHDA and CDR2 SQIVND (reference sequence). There are 17 residues in the CDR3. In DNA form, the CDR3 reads TGTGCCAGTAGTACTCCACTAGCGGCTGTAAGCACCGGGGAGCTGTTTTTT. Protein product: CASSTPLAAVSTGELFF.

The chain uses TRBV6-5 and TRBJ1-4, with D tentatively TRBD1 (5 bases). The CDR3 is 15 residues long. V was cut by 7 bases and J by 0 bases, with 12 bases left in between. Germline lookup yields CDR1 MNHEY and CDR2 SVGAGI. The CDR3 sequence: CASTRDWATNEKLFF. CDR3 DNA: TGTGCCAGCACCAGGGACTGGGCAACTAATGAAAAACTGTTTTTT.

This clone was found once. The J gene is TRBJ2-5, the V gene TRBV5-1; 16 bases align to TRBD2. J gave up 5 bases and V 4 bases, and 5 bases lay outside the gene matches. Germline V gene sequence: CDR1 SGHRS, CDR2 YFSETQ. This CDR3 region has 16 residues. The CDR3 DNA follows: TGCGCCAGCAGCGCGGGACTAGCGGGGGGGCGGGAGACCCAGTACTTC. It codes for CASSAGLAGGRETQYF.

V usage is TRBV15 and J usage is TRBJ1-4, with D possibly matching TRBD1 (6 bases). The CDR3 is made up of 15 amino acids. Trimming shortened V by 2 bases and J by 3 bases, and 10 bases separated the two germline ends. Germline CDR1 LNHNV, CDR2 YYDKDF (reference sequence). The CDR3 loop reads CATSRNRAANEKLFF. The CDR3 coding sequence is TGTGCCACCAGCAGAAACAGGGCTGCTAATGAAAAACTGTTTTTT.